The sequence of this TCR beta chain was determined in a study of cytomegalovirus exposure and HLA in healthy donors (dated 2017 in TCRdb). As for the study more broadly: An earlier analysis of roughly 570 of the donors reported approximately 260 Gb of sequence data and approximately 120 million unique TCR beta sequences obtained from roughly 180 million T cells. A later analysis re-analyzed previously published TCR beta repertoires from 500 to 700 donors and added high-resolution HLA genotyping to study TCR occurrence patterns. To predict cytomegalovirus infection status, the study brought together high-throughput TCR immunosequencing, statistical association of individual TCRs with disease status, and machine learning. Rather than drawing on any new phenotypic data, the later analysis identified candidate immune exposures from TCR beta sequences and the way those sequences occurred across donors. Donor age, sex, ethnicity and CMV serostatus were collected together with the repertoire data. The study was designed to test whether signatures of past pathogen exposure could be identified by cataloging public T cell receptors. Around 330 gigabases of sequencing data and around 88 million unique TCR sequences made up an early release that covered several hundred HLA-typed donors. On average, 235,054 unique TCR beta nucleotide sequences were sequenced per donor among a few hundred genotyped donors of the cohort, with 15% to 20% of those sequences being non-productive. The number of typed donors differed by locus: about 620-630 for A, B, C, DRB1 and DQB1; 500 to 550 for DQA1; some 590 for DPA1; and roughly 470 for DPB1. A separate validation cohort of over 95 different subjects was used in addition to the approximately 670-subject first cohort. In an earlier analysis of about 590 of the donors, high-throughput TCR beta sequencing was used to judge whether each TCR beta V gene segment behaved as functional or pseudogenic. The genetic ancestry cluster associated with self-reported Caucasian donors included around 76% of the roughly 380 genotyped donors. About 5 DR-DQ haplotypes were handled as single units for association and clustering, since linkage in the cohort was strong. All discovery cohort repertoires had been generated using a single sequencing platform. Both class I and class II loci were covered by HLA typing, at four-digit resolution. A later genetic analysis took genome-wide SNP genotypes for about 55% of the 666 donors and used that subset as a discovery cohort. The T cell repertoires of 666 subjects were profiled by immunosequencing and related to cytomegalovirus serostatus.

The germline V gene supplies CDR1 SGDLS and CDR2 YYNGEE. Taken from cysteine to phenylalanine, the CDR3 has 15 residues. Only the CDR3 DNA stays, 45 bases, in frame from base 1. The germline ends are 11 bases apart after V is trimmed by 4 bases and J by 0 bases. The cohort comprised some 700 healthy bone marrow donors. At the time of sampling, all cohort members were nominally healthy, though unrecorded immune exposures were likely present. The donor tested CMV seropositive and was one of the 289 seropositive cohort members. A peripheral blood sample was collected from each donor, and TCR beta sequencing was performed on peripheral blood mononuclear cells. The Qiagen DNeasy Blood Extraction Kit was used to extract genomic DNA from the blood cell samples. Overall results and qualifications from the work: Most TCR sequences were seen in very few donors, while some public TCRs were found in many individuals. Correlated functional status among segregating V segments might be attributable to linkage disequilibrium, but an unknown experimental factor could not be ruled out. Three of the identified cytomegalovirus-associated TCR beta chains were confirmed in vitro to be specific for cytomegalovirus antigens. Some IMGT-functional V segments, including TRBV6-2 and TRBV6-3, could not be told apart with the 87-base-pair reads, so those segments were excluded. A group of highly shared sequence variants was considered likely to be a technical artifact of the sequencing pipeline. An earlier analysis of roughly 570 of the donors showed that most TCR beta V segments appeared in productive rearrangements either about 90% or about 30% of the time, which broadly matched IMGT annotations. Because HLA typing was unavailable for some donors at each locus, only the typed subset was used in association tests. The cohort was sequenced for TCR beta chains only, and without alpha or paired-chain data the features that could be detected were limited. Specific HLA alleles were associated with about 17,000 TCR beta sequences at a false discovery rate of 0.05 in a later analysis. A further reported finding was that TCR beta sequences accurately predicted the HLA-A and HLA-B alleles for most subjects in the first cohort. In a later analysis, HLA-associated TCR beta chains were found to be more clonally expanded and to have lower generation probabilities than equally common non-associated chains. It was suggested by the authors that the approach could potentially be generalized to other disease states and immunological phenotypes. Assigning TCR associations to individual alleles was difficult when HLA alleles, especially DR and DQ, strongly co-occurred. For the cohort, immune exposure information was limited to CMV serostatus. According to a later analysis, parvovirus B19, influenza, CMV and Epstein-Barr virus appeared linked to several top co-occurrence clusters. Cytomegalovirus status was reported to be diagnosed by the classifier with high specificity and sensitivity in both the original and validation cohorts. A total of around 150 TCR beta chains were listed by the study as associated with cytomegalovirus. V-gene and J-gene trimming of TCR beta chains was associated with a missense DCLRE1C variant in a later genetic analysis, and the association was replicated in an independent cohort. In a later analysis, TCR association rates were found to vary across HLA loci, with the most associated TCRs seen for DRB1 alleles and the fewest for HLA-C alleles. The presence/absence analyses assumed that sequencing depth was roughly uniform across donors, and that assumption may not be true. According to a later analysis, most CMV-associated TCR beta chains appeared to be HLA-restricted, and the HLA associations seemed to be driven largely by CMV exposure. A later genetic analysis reported fewer N-insertions in productive TCRs among donors in an Asian-associated ancestry cluster than the roughly 620-donor mean. Because counts were too low, about 17 rarely observed V segments, including chromosome 9 orphons, were excluded from the earlier analysis of around 590 of the donors.

The method was the immunoSEQ multiplex PCR assay. For the multiplex PCR, a mixture combining 60 forward primers for TCR Vbeta segments and 13 reverse primers for TCR Jbeta segments was used. The CDR3 region of rearranged TCR beta genes was amplified from genomic DNA with a multiplex PCR assay. On the Illumina HiSeq System, the amplified TCR beta libraries were sequenced as 87-base-pair reads. The study's own analysis went as follows. Across the roughly 600 repertoires, a later analysis counted roughly 77 million unique TCR beta chains, 8.5 million to 12 million of which were shared by at least two donors. Raw reads were error-corrected and collapsed into unique sequences with a nearest-neighbor algorithm that merged closely related sequences to remove PCR and sequencing errors. To assign V, D and J gene segments, CDR3 sequences were aligned to IMGT reference sequences. Each retained sequence needed at least a six-nucleotide match to both a V gene segment and a J gene segment. Rearrangements were classified as productive when the CDR3 lacked stop codons and remained in frame with V and J, and all other rearrangements were classified as non-productive. Following IMGT convention, CDR3 was defined as the stretch from the second conserved V-encoded cysteine to the conserved J-encoded phenylalanine. The earlier analysis of roughly 590 of the donors excluded sequences that lacked an unambiguous match to a single V gene segment. An earlier analysis of several hundred of the donors classified V segments as functional when productive rearrangements were above 56.7% and as segregating when the standard deviation between donors was above 5%. A statistical classification framework was built to diagnose cytomegalovirus status from the catalog of TCR beta chain sequences. In a later analysis, V and J genes were assigned by comparing TCR nucleotide sequences against IMGT/GENE-DB human TR gene sequences. Using the TCRdist pipeline, a later analysis assigned CDR3 sequences along with most-parsimonious VDJ recombination scenarios. In a later analysis, each TCR beta chain was defined by its CDR3 amino acid sequence together with its V-gene family, and reads without a unique V-gene family were excluded. To address suspected cross-contamination and a sequencing artifact, a later analysis removed several hundred highly shared, low-generation-probability nucleotide sequences. In a later analysis, a clonal expansion index for each public chain was calculated from normalized within-repertoire ranks of inferred template counts. Generation probabilities in a later analysis came from a VDJ recombination model fitted to out-of-frame rearrangements, and those results were checked against IGoR. In a later analysis, TCR-TCR, TCR-HLA and TCR-CMV co-occurrence was scored with hypergeometric tests, and a repertoire-size bias correction was applied to TCR pairs. False discovery rates were estimated in a later analysis by permuting HLA or CMV assignments 20 times. In a later analysis, co-occurring TCRs were grouped using DBSCAN, and TCRdist sequence similarity was added for clustering within HLA-allele-positive subsets. Repertoires with fewer than 30,000 or more than 120,000 public chains, plus five repertoires with anomalous nucleotide sharing, were excluded from co-occurrence clustering. The clones in this table, taken by TCRdb from immuneACCESS, are in-frame only. Not every clone is retained; where verified, under half of the shortfall comes from an unresolved V gene, and the cause of the rest is unknown. V and J calls and clone size follow that table, whereas D and trimming were derived from the DNA. The sample table shows fewer than 85,000 clones, and about 70% are seen once. The ten largest clones take up about an eighth of the sample.

Comments on this clone: Its antigen remains unidentified. The record has no base qualities; no much larger clone is one base away.

The sequence came from a male donor in good health and CMV-seropositive. The chain was built from TRBV9 and TRBJ1-5, with the D gene too uncertain to name. The specimen was PBMCs. CDR3 loop: CASSPSGGSNQPQHF. The DNA reads TGTGCCAGCAGCCCCAGCGGAGGTAGCAATCAGCCCCAGCATTTT.